A single sample is the source of the 26 T cell receptor beta chains below, sequenced in a study of shared T cell receptors in the human thymus (dated by TCRdb to about 2021). The protocol used for the library was the immunoSEQ multiplex PCR assay. In TCRdb, the immuneACCESS table is reduced to in-frame sequences with V and J assigned. These tables do not hold every clone; where another copy was compared, an unresolved V gene accounts for under half, and the others remain unexplained. The table for this sample lists some 700,000 clones; 88% of them were counted only once. The top ten clonotypes cover about 0.01% of the sample. These data were also filed under a second study, of human thymus T cells.

Sequencing was carried out using thymocytes. These receptors were obtained from a boy under three years old with a congenital heart defect. Donor details come from another sample of the same person, matched by shared clones.

The CDR3 loop is CASSRPPGQVSYEQYF. CDR3 nucleotide sequence: TGTGCCAGCAGCCGACCCCCGGGACAGGTCTCCTACGAGCAGTACTTC. The chain links TRBV7-9 to TRBJ2-5; the match to TRBD1 covers 8 bases. The J call is doubtful: the DNA matches TRBJ2-7 better. The CDR3 totals 16 residues. The V gene's germline CDR1 is SEHNR and CDR2 FQNEAQ (reference sequence).

The chain joins TRBV4-3 to TRBJ2-1; 8 nucleotides agree with TRBD2. The CDR3 totals 17 residues. J lost 4 bases, V lost 0 bases, and 8 bases had no gene match. Germline CDR1 is LGHNA and CDR2 is YSLEER. Written as DNA, the CDR3 is TGCGCCAGCAGCCAAGAAATGCCGGGAGGGGGTTACAATGAGCAGTTCTTC. Translating gives CASSQEMPGGGYNEQFF.

In its sample, this clone was seen once. The V gene is TRBV6-1, the J gene TRBJ2-3, with a weak D call TRBD2 (5 bases). Trimming stripped 10 bases from V and 6 bases from J, with 5 bases between. CDR3 length: 9 residues. The germline V gene encodes CDR1 MNHNS and CDR2 SASEGT. The CDR3, as DNA: TGTGCCACGGGGGATACGCAGTATTTT. Protein: CATGDTQYF.

Concerning this clone: Germline is not matched at one junction end, which may reflect a read error. This rearrangement joins TRBV2 to TRBJ2-5, with 15 bases fitting TRBD2. In germline, CDR1 is SNHLY, CDR2 FYNNEI. This CDR3 has 17 residues. The CDR3 bases are TGTGCCAGCAGTCTTCGGACTAGCGGGGGGGGCCAACAGACCCAGTACTTC. It codes for CASSLRTSGGGQQTQYF.

The chain has TRBV11-3 and TRBJ2-7; the match to TRBD2 covers 7 bases. The germline CDR1 and CDR2 sequences are SGHNT and YENEEA. V trimming: 4 bases; J trimming: 2 bases; junction bases outside the gene matches: 8. The CDR3 is 15 residues long. CDR3 sequence: CASSSWAGDTYEQYF. Written as DNA, the CDR3 is TGTGCCAGCAGCTCCTGGGCGGGAGATACCTACGAGCAGTACTTC.

The rearrangement uses TRBV5-4 and TRBJ2-7; 14 nucleotides match TRBD2. The V gene's germline CDR1 is SGHNT and CDR2 YYREEE (reference sequence). This CDR3 contains 18 residues. J lost 1 base, V lost 4 bases, and 10 bases had no gene match. The CDR3 loop is CASSPGGLAGVMSYEQYF. CDR3 coding DNA: TGTGCCAGCAGCCCAGGGGGACTAGCGGGAGTTATGTCCTACGAGCAGTACTTC.

This clone has only one observation. This chain uses TRBV4-1 with TRBJ2-5, with D possibly being TRBD2 (6 bases). The CDR3 length is 14 residues. From germline, CDR1 is MGHRA and CDR2 YSYEKL. V was shortened by 6 bases and J by 5 bases, with 16 bases between the two germline ends. This CDR3 is CASSQLGEEETQYF. CDR3 sequence (DNA): TGCGCCAGCAGTCAGCTTGGGGAGGAGGAGACCCAGTACTTC.

This chain uses TRBV10-3 with TRBJ1-5; no clear D gene. V gave up 6 bases and J gave up 3 bases, with 15 bases separating them. CDR3 length: 15 residues. The germline V gene encodes CDR1 ENHRY and CDR2 SYGVKD. The CDR3 reads CAISSTAGTNQPQHF. The CDR3 bases are TGTGCCATCAGCTCCACCGCGGGCACCAATCAGCCCCAGCATTTT.

The CDR3 DNA reads TGTGCCAGTAAACAGGGGACAGGGGGCAGTCAGCCCCAGCATTTT. This sequence encodes CASKQGTGGSQPQHF. The chain combines TRBV19 with TRBJ1-5, with TRBD1 matching 12 bases. CDR1 and CDR2 (germline): LNHDA, SQIVND (reference sequence). The ends lost 7 bases at V and 6 bases at J; junction bases unmatched: 7. The CDR3 totals 15 residues.

This sequence joins TRBV30 and TRBJ2-1, with 15 bases identical to TRBD2. V shed 1 base and J 0 bases; nucleotides not matched to a gene: 7. Germline V gives CDR1 GTSNPN, CDR2 SVGIG (reference sequence). The CDR3 spans 19 residues. The CDR3 DNA reads TGTGCCTGGAGTGGTCAAGGACTAGCGGGAGGGGGCTCCTACAATGAGCAGTTCTTC. Amino acids: CAWSGQGLAGGGSYNEQFF.

This chain connects TRBV6-1 to TRBJ2-6, with a tentative D call TRBD2 (6 bases). The ends were cut back, 10 bases at V and 0 bases at J, with 7 bases in the middle. This CDR3 is built from 13 residues. Germline V gene lookup returns CDR1 MNHNS and CDR2 SASEGT. The CDR3 nucleotides read TGTGCCACCGGGGGCTCTGGGGCCAACGTCCTGACTTTC. Translation: CATGGSGANVLTF.

This clone has only a few counts. The CDR3 DNA is TGTGCCAGTAGTGAGGTGGAGCGGGGAAGCTCTGGGGCCAACGTCCTGACTTTC. It specifies CASSEVERGSSGANVLTF. The rearrangement links TRBV19 to TRBJ2-6; 7 bases agree with TRBD2. V lost 5 bases and J lost 0; bases outside the gene matches: 10. Germline V gene data show CDR1 as LNHDA and CDR2 as SQIVND (reference sequence). The CDR3 runs 18 residues.

This clone was found a few times. The chain uses TRBV18 and TRBJ2-7; TRBD1 matches at 7 bases. J lost 2 bases, V lost 4 bases, and 8 bases had no gene match. Germline assignment: CDR1 KGHSH and CDR2 LQKENI. The length of the CDR3 is 15 residues. The CDR3 sequence: CASSQGTATTYEQYF. In DNA, the CDR3 is TGTGCCAGCTCACAGGGGACAGCCACAACCTACGAGCAGTACTTC. Variable domain in full (rest from reference TRBV18 and TRBJ2-7): NAGVMQNPRHLVRRRGQEARLRCSPMKGHSHVYWYRQLPEEGLKFMVYLQKENIIDESGMPKERFSAEFPKEGPSILRIQQVVRGDSAAYFCASSQGTATTYEQYFGPGTRLTVT.

This rearrangement joins TRBV28 to TRBJ2-7; 11 bases fit TRBD2. From germline, CDR1 is MDHEN and CDR2 SYDVKM. This CDR3 spans 20 amino acids. V lost 1 base and J lost 0; bases outside the gene matches: 14. CDR3 amino acids: CASSLSRGGLAARRSYEQYF. CDR3 bases: TGTGCCAGCAGTTTATCCAGGGGGGGACTAGCGGCACGCCGCTCCTACGAGCAGTACTTC.

The chain joins TRBV2 to TRBJ2-1; 9 positions match TRBD2. Losses at the gene ends were 6 bases for V and 8 bases for J; bases not matched to a gene: 8. Germline values: CDR1 SNHLY, CDR2 FYNNEI. This CDR3 contains 14 residues. CDR3 nucleotides: TGTGCCAGCAGGGTCGCGGGAGGGCCTCATGAGCAGTTCTTC. This codes for CASRVAGGPHEQFF.

The rearrangement links TRBV7-8 to TRBJ1-4; unclear D gene. Deletions cut 0 bases from V and 6 bases from J, with 14 bases between. Germline CDR1 is SGHVS and CDR2 is FQNEAQ. The CDR3 totals 16 residues. DNA for the CDR3: TGTGCCAGCAGCTTAGCGAGGGTCCTCACGCATGAAAAACTGTTTTTT. This encodes CASSLARVLTHEKLFF.

This clone was recorded only once. The chain is built from TRBV27 and TRBJ1-2; no clear D gene. This CDR3 region has 14 residues. Germline CDR1 reads MNHEY; CDR2 reads SMNVEV (reference sequence). Trimming stripped 6 bases from V and 0 bases from J, with 11 bases between. CDR3 sequence (DNA): TGTGCCAGCAGGGGTCGTGAGGCTAACTATGGCTACACCTTC. Amino acids: CASRGREANYGYTF.

The J gene is TRBJ2-5, the V gene TRBV27, with 7 positions matching TRBD1. Germline V gene data show CDR1 as MNHEY and CDR2 as SMNVEV (reference sequence). The CDR3 covers 15 residues. J lost 2 bases, V lost 5 bases, and 8 bases had no gene match. This CDR3 reads CASSPVAGGQETQYF. In nucleotides, the CDR3 is TGTGCCAGCAGTCCGGTGGCAGGGGGACAAGAGACCCAGTACTTC.

The chain recombines TRBV5-6 with TRBJ2-1; D is possibly TRBD2 (5 bases). The CDR3 length is 13 residues. V lost 2 bases to trimming and J lost 10 bases, with 13 bases between them. CDR1 SGHDT and CDR2 YYEEEE come from the germline V gene. This chain's CDR3 is CASSLGRGGEQFF. CDR3 in DNA: TGTGCCAGCAGCTTAGGTCGCGGAGGAGAGCAGTTCTTC.

This clone has more than one count but fewer than ten. The chain couples TRBV28 to TRBJ1-1, with a possible D match to TRBD1 (5 bases). CDR3 size: 11 residues. Trimming took 8 bases from V and 4 from J, leaving 8 bases between them. Germline values: CDR1 MDHEN, CDR2 SYDVKM. CDR3 sequence reads: CASQGGTEAFF. DNA for the CDR3: TGTGCCAGCCAGGGAGGCACTGAAGCTTTCTTT.

The chain recombines TRBV21-1 with TRBJ2-1; no check of the table's D call, TRBD2, against the DNA was made. TRBV21-1 counts as a pseudogene. The length of the CDR3 is 18 residues. CDR3 coding DNA: TGTGCCAGCAGCAACGGCCGAAGGACTAGCGGGACCTGGGGTGAGCAGTTCTTC. Encoded protein: CASSNGRRTSGTWGEQFF.

CDR3 loop: CASSSHGANYGYTF. CDR3 DNA sequence: TGTGCCAGCAGCTCACATGGAGCTAACTATGGCTACACCTTC. The chain carries TRBV7-3 and TRBJ1-2; unclear D gene. Between the trimmed V and J ends, which lost 4 bases and 0 bases, there was a span of 9 bases. The CDR3 is 14 residues long. CDR1 is SGHTA, CDR2 FQGTGA, per germline.

V usage is TRBV6-5 and J usage is TRBJ2-1, with D perhaps TRBD1 (6 bases). The CDR3 length is 13 residues. The germline V and J ends were trimmed by 7 bases and 10 bases, with 17 bases remaining between them. Per the germline V gene, CDR1 is MNHEY and CDR2 is SVGAGI. Here the CDR3 DNA reads TGTGCCAGCACCTACTGGGTCACAGGGGAGCAGTTCTTC. Protein: CASTYWVTGEQFF.

The table lists this clone with a few counts. V and J are TRBV18 and TRBJ2-7; 8 bases match TRBD2. The CDR3 contains 20 residues. Germline loops: CDR1 KGHSH, CDR2 LQKENI. The junction had 19 bases not matched to a gene; V was cut back by 0 bases and J by 3 bases. The CDR3 DNA is TGTGCCAGCTCACCACCGGCAACTAGCGGTGGGGGATCCGCCTTCTACGAGCAGTACTTC. Protein sequence: CASSPPATSGGGSAFYEQYF.

This clone was counted a few times. V gene TRBV5-1 combines with J gene TRBJ2-2; weak D call: TRBD2 (5 bases). The CDR3 runs to 14 residues. Germline-derived CDR1 and CDR2 are SGHRS and YFSETQ. The V end was cut by 2 bases, the J end by 3 bases, with 8 bases between. CDR3: CASSFGVDTGELFF. Written as DNA, the CDR3 is TGCGCCAGCAGCTTCGGGGTGGACACCGGGGAGCTGTTTTTT.

This clone has just a few counts. The gene calls are TRBV15 and TRBJ1-5, with a weak D call TRBD1 (6 bases). Germline V gene lookup returns CDR1 LNHNV and CDR2 YYDKDF (reference sequence). V lost 3 bases and J 0 bases, leaving 12 bases between the germline ends. This CDR3 spans 16 amino acids. This chain's CDR3 is CATSRDRTYSNQPQHF. CDR3 DNA: TGTGCCACCAGCAGGGACAGAACATATAGCAATCAGCCCCAGCATTTT. Full variable domain (missing parts from reference TRBV15 and TRBJ1-5): DAMVIQNPRYQVTQFGKPVTLSCSQTLNHNVMYWYQQKSSQAPKLLFHYYDKDFNNEADTPDNFQSRRPNTSFCFLDIRSPGLGDTAMYLCATSRDRTYSNQPQHFGDGTRLSIL.